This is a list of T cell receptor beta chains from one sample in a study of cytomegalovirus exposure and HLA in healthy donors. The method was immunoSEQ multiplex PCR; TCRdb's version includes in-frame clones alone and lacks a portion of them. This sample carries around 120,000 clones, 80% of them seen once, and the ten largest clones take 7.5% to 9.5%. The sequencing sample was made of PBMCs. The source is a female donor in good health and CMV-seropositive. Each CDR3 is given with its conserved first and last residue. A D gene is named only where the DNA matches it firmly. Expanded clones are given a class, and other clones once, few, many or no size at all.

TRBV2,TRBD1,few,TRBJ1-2,CASSEPGQGERYTF,TGTGCCAGCAGTGAGCCGGGACAGGGAGAACGCTACACCTTC
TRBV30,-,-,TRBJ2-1,CAWSPGVSYNEQFF,TGTGCCTGGAGCCCGGGAGTCTCCTACAATGAGCAGTTCTTC
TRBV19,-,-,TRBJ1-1,CAVRNPGTLGGAFF,TGTGCCGTCAGAAATCCCGGGACTCTCGGCGGAGCTTTCTTT
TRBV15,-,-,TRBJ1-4,CATSRFPSGTRGSTNEKLFF,TGTGCCACCAGCAGATTCCCTTCCGGGACAAGGGGGTCAACTAATGAAAAACTGTTTTTT
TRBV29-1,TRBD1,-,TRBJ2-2,CSVDQGVGELFF,TGCAGCGTCGACCAGGGGGTCGGGGAGCTGTTTTTT
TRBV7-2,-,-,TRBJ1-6,CASSPPFTGVNSPLHF,TGTGCCAGCAGCCCCCCGTTTACAGGAGTCAATTCACCCCTCCACTTT
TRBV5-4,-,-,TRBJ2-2,CASSRFHRGNTNTGELFF,TGTGCCAGCAGCCGTTTCCACCGCGGGAATACGAACACCGGGGAGCTGTTTTTT
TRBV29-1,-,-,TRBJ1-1,CSVESFLNTEAFF,TGCAGCGTTGAATCCTTTCTAAACACTGAAGCTTTCTTT
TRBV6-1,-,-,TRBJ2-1,CASRQEGNIYNEQFF,TGTGCCAGCAGACAGGAAGGGAATATCTACAATGAGCAGTTCTTC
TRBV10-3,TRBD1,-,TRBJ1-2,CAISSTGDFGYTF,TGTGCCATCAGCTCGACAGGGGATTTCGGCTACACCTTC
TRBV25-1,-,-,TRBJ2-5,CASSGRGQETQYF,TGTGCCAGCAGTGGGAGGGGCCAAGAGACCCAGTACTTC
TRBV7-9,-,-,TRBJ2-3,CASSLGQNTDTQYF,TGTGCCAGCAGCTTAGGACAGAACACAGATACGCAGTATTTT
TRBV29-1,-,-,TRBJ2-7,CSVGPSDYEQYF,TGCAGCGTTGGTCCCAGTGACTACGAGCAGTACTTC
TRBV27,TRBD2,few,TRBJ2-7,CASSFNGGAGTYEQYF,TGTGCCAGCAGTTTCAACGGGGGGGCGGGAACCTACGAGCAGTACTTC
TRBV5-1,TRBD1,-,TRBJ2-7,CASSLGTGGKQYF,TGCGCCAGCAGCTTGGGGACAGGGGGCAAGCAGTACTTC
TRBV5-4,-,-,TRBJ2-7,CASSSTTQGYEQYF,TGTGCCAGCAGCTCTACGACCCAGGGATACGAGCAGTACTTC
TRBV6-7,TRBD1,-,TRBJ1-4,CASLKGARGRWEKLFF,TGTGCCAGCCTGAAGGGGGCGCGTGGCAGATGGGAAAAACTGTTTTTT
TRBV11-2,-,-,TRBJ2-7,CASSQDSSYEQYF,TGTGCCAGCAGCCAGGACAGCTCCTACGAGCAGTACTTC
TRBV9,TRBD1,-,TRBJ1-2,CASSETGTGYGYTF,TGTGCCAGCAGCGAGACCGGGACAGGCTATGGCTACACCTTC
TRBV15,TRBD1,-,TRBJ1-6,CATSIRQGVDYNSPLHF,TGTGCCACCAGCATCCGACAGGGGGTGGACTATAATTCACCCCTCCACTTT
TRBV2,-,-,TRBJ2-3,CASSGTPNTQYF,TGTGCCAGCTCTGGGACTCCAAATACGCAGTATTTT
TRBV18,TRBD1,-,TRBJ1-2,CASSRGQGAGYGYTF,TGTGCCAGCTCACGAGGACAGGGGGCTGGCTATGGCTACACCTTC
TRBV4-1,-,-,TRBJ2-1,CASSQVRANEQFF,TGCGCCAGCAGCCAAGTACGCGCGAATGAGCAGTTCTTC
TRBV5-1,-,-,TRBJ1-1,CASSSGFLNTEAFF,TGCGCCAGCAGCTCCGGGTTCCTGAACACTGAAGCTTTCTTT
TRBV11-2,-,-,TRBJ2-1,CASSLSLGKGAGQFF,TGTGCCAGCAGCTTATCTCTAGGGAAAGGGGCGGGACAGTTCTTC
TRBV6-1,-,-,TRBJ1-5,CASTLAGEQPQHF,TGTGCCAGCACCCTGGCGGGGGAGCAGCCCCAGCATTTT
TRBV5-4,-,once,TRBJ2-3,CASSLAFLDTQYF,TGTGCCAGCAGCTTGGCCTTCTTAGATACGCAGTATTTT
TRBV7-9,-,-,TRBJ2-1,CASSSQGSTYNEQFF,TGTGCCAGCAGCTCGCAGGGCAGCACCTACAATGAGCAGTTCTTC
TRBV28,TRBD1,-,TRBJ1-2,CASSPFTGTVNYGYTF,TGTGCCAGCAGCCCCTTCACCGGGACAGTTAACTATGGCTACACCTTC
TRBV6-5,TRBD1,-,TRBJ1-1,CASSYQGQANTEAFF,TGTGCCAGCAGTTACCAGGGACAGGCGAACACTGAAGCTTTCTTT
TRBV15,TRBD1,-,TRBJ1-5,CATSRGDSGQPQHF,TGTGCCACCAGCAGAGGGGACAGCGGACAGCCCCAGCATTTT
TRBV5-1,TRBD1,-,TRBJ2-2,CASSSGGINTGELFF,TGCGCCAGCAGCTCAGGGGGAATAAACACCGGGGAGCTGTTTTTT
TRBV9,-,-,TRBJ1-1,CASSVAPGGTEAFF,TGTGCCAGCAGCGTGGCTCCGGGTGGGACTGAAGCTTTCTTT
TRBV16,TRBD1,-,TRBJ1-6,CASSSDRANSPLHF,TGTGCCAGCAGCTCCGACAGGGCGAATTCACCCCTCCACTTT
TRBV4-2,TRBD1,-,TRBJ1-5,CASSRVAGQTDQPQHF,TGTGCCAGCAGCCGAGTTGCGGGACAGACGGATCAGCCCCAGCATTTT